One sample yielded the 10 T cell receptor beta chains listed below, sequenced in a study of blood T cell repertoires in COVID-19. Only in-frame clones appear in the TCRdb table, and some are missing; sequencing was by immunoSEQ multiplex PCR. The data contain 250,000 to 300,000 clones, approximately 86% of them singletons. Sequencing was done on a sample of peripheral blood. These receptors all stem from a young woman with acute or convalescent COVID-19.

The chain has TRBV18 and TRBJ2-1; 7 nucleotides line up with TRBD2. The V gene end was trimmed by 5 bases and the J gene end by 0 bases; junction bases not matched to a gene: 10. CDR3 length: 17 amino acids. Germline assignment: CDR1 KGHSH and CDR2 LQKENI. For the CDR3, the DNA is TGTGCCAGCTCATACACCATAGCGGGTAGCTCCTACAATGAGCAGTTCTTC. This codes for CASSYTIAGSSYNEQFF.

The chain uses TRBV5-6 and TRBJ2-2; TRBD1 might be the D (5 bases). V dropped 1 base and J dropped 4 bases, with 14 bases sitting between them. The germline V gene encodes CDR1 SGHDT and CDR2 YYEEEE. The CDR3 length is 16 residues. The CDR3 loop reads CASSLFSQVLTGELFF. The CDR3 DNA follows: TGTGCCAGCAGCTTGTTTTCACAGGTGCTCACCGGGGAGCTGTTTTTT.

The rearrangement uses TRBV19 and TRBJ2-7; 9 positions agree with TRBD2. Germline lookup yields CDR1 LNHDA and CDR2 SQIVND (reference sequence). The CDR3 runs to 15 residues. The junction had 5 bases not matched to a gene; V was cut back by 3 bases and J by 2 bases. As DNA, the CDR3 is TGTGCCAGTAGTATCCGGACTAGCGTGACCTACGAGCAGTACTTC. This encodes CASSIRTSVTYEQYF.

The CDR3, as DNA: TGTGCCAGCAAAGGGACAGGGGCTGCTGGTGAAGCTTTCTTT. It translates to CASKGTGAAGEAFF. The rearrangement joins TRBV6-5 to TRBJ1-1; 10 bases agree with TRBD1. V lost 7 bases, J lost 7 bases, and 9 bases stayed unmatched. The CDR3 is 14 amino acids. CDR1 and CDR2 from the germline V gene are MNHEY and SVGAGI.

This clone has a handful of counts. The chain is built from TRBV19 and TRBJ1-5; 8 bases are shared with TRBD1. From germline, CDR1 is LNHDA and CDR2 SQIVND (reference sequence). V trimming: 6 bases; J trimming: 6 bases; junction bases outside the gene matches: 7. This CDR3 has 14 residues. The CDR3 bases are TGTGCCAGTAGCGGCAGGGGGCTGGGTCAGCCCCAGCATTTT. Protein sequence: CASSGRGLGQPQHF.

The chain joins TRBV5-5 to TRBJ1-1; D ambiguous. Trimming cost V 1 base and J 0 bases, with 10 bases left between them. Per germline, CDR1 SGHKS and CDR2 YYEKEE (reference sequence). The CDR3 loop spans 15 amino acids. This chain's CDR3 is CASSLLLGVNTEAFF. CDR3 coding DNA: TGTGCCAGCAGCTTGCTTCTGGGAGTGAACACTGAAGCTTTCTTT.

The J gene is TRBJ2-4, the V gene TRBV7-2; D might be TRBD1 (6 bases). This CDR3 comprises 14 residues. Germline CDR1 is SGHTA and CDR2 is FQGNSA. V lost 0 bases and J lost 8, with 11 bases in between. In DNA, the CDR3 is TGTGCCAGCAGCTTAGCAAACAGGGTGGACATTCAGTACTTC. The encoded protein is CASSLANRVDIQYF.

The V and J genes are TRBV19 and TRBJ2-1, with 14 bases aligning to TRBD2. This CDR3 spans 15 amino acids. Germline lookup yields CDR1 LNHDA and CDR2 SQIVND (reference sequence). After removal of 4 bases from V and 8 bases from J, the junction contained 4 bases not matched to a gene. CDR3 residues: CASSSGTSGSDEQFF. The CDR3 DNA reads as TGTGCCAGTAGTAGCGGGACTAGCGGGAGCGATGAGCAGTTCTTC.

This chain links TRBV4-3 with TRBJ2-2; D perhaps matches TRBD1 (5 bases). V was cut by 0 bases and J by 4 bases, with 18 bases left in between. CDR3 length: 18 residues. Germline CDR1 and CDR2: LGHNA and YSLEER. CDR3 nucleotide sequence: TGCGCCAGCAGCCAAGAAGAAGGCCTGGGGCGGATCACCGGGGAGCTGTTTTTT. Its translation: CASSQEEGLGRITGELFF.

V usage is TRBV6-5 and J usage is TRBJ2-7; 7 nucleotides agree with TRBD1. After removal of 6 bases from V and 2 bases from J, the junction contained 7 bases not matched to a gene. This CDR3 is 14 amino acids long. Germline lookup yields CDR1 MNHEY and CDR2 SVGAGI. CDR3: CASSPLTGTYEQYF. The CDR3, as DNA: TGTGCCAGCAGCCCCCTGACAGGGACCTACGAGCAGTACTTC.